Each of the 10 T cell receptor beta chains below was sequenced from the same sample in a study of T cells in Graves' hyperthyroidism and ophthalmopathy. The TCR beta CDR3 regions underwent amplification using RNA transcripts as the source. Researchers ran a first-round RT-PCR on the TCR CDR3 using the HTBI primer set. MiXCR was run by TCRdb on the multiplex PCR reads, yielding one entry per CDR3 protein. This sample has hundreds of thousands of distinct CDR3 sequences, with around 20% found just once. The specimen sequenced was blood. The source is a young man with Graves' ophthalmopathy.

The chain carries TRBV3-1 and TRBJ2-2; 14 bases map to TRBD2. CDR1 LGHDT and CDR2 YNNKEL come from the germline V gene (reference sequence). The CDR3 spans 18 residues. The V gene end was trimmed by 4 bases and the J gene end by 5 bases; junction bases not matched to a gene: 9. CDR3 amino acids: CASSPILGLAGVTGELFF. DNA of the CDR3: TGTGCCAGCAGCCCCATACTGGGACTAGCGGGAGTAACCGGGGAGCTGTTTTTT. The full variable domain, completed using reference TRBV3-1 and TRBJ2-2, is DTAVSQTPKYLVTQMGNDKSIKCEQNLGHDTMYWYKQDSKKFLKIMFSYNNKELIINETVPNRFSPKSPDKAHLNLHINSLELGDSAVYFCASSPILGLAGVTGELFFGEGSRLTVL.

The count of this clonotype is one. The rearrangement joins TRBV6-5 to TRBJ1-5; D unresolved. The germline CDR1 and CDR2 sequences are MNHEY and SVGAGI. This CDR3 spans 15 amino acids. The V and J ends lost 6 bases and 0 bases respectively, with 12 bases between them. CDR3 DNA: TGTGCCAGCAGCTACCTGGGCAATAGCAATCAGCCCCAGCATTTT. Translation: CASSYLGNSNQPQHF.

The table lists this clonotype with a count of one. The genes are TRBV11-2 and TRBJ2-2, with 7 bases identical to TRBD1. This CDR3 contains 16 residues. V shed 1 base and J 0 bases; nucleotides not matched to a gene: 2. The V gene's germline CDR1 is SGHAT and CDR2 FQNNGV. CDR3 in amino acids: CASSLVQGANTGELFF. The CDR3 nucleotides are TGTGCCAGCAGCTTAGTGCAGGGGGCGAACACCGGGGAGCTGTTTTTT.

The chain links TRBV28 to TRBJ2-7; 10 bases agree with TRBD1. Per the germline V gene, CDR1 is MDHEN and CDR2 is SYDVKM. V dropped 4 bases and J dropped 4; count of bases not matched to a gene: 10. This CDR3 is 16 amino acids long. The CDR3 bases are TGTGCCAGCAGTTCCCCCGGGACAGGGGCGGCATACGAGCAGTACTTC. Translating it yields CASSSPGTGAAYEQYF.

This clonotype was observed a handful of times. The chain couples TRBV14 to TRBJ2-1, with TRBD2 identical over 12 bases. The CDR3 is made up of 17 amino acids. V trimming: 0 bases; J trimming: 7 bases; junction bases outside the gene matches: 7. Germline V gene sequence: CDR1 SGHDN, CDR2 FVKESK. The CDR3 DNA sequence: TGTGCCAGCAGCCAAGATCGACTAGCGGGAGTTAGAAATGAGCAGTTCTTC. Translating it yields CASSQDRLAGVRNEQFF.

V and J are TRBV12-3 or TRBV12-4 and TRBJ2-2, with TRBD2 identical over 16 bases. Trimming removed 7 bases from V and 7 bases from J; junction bases left unmatched: 9. This CDR3 spans 17 amino acids. CDR3 nucleotides: TGTGCCAGCAAAGGGACTAGCGGGAGGGCCGTTTTCGGGGAGCTGTTTTTT. Translating it yields CASKGTSGRAVFGELFF.

The V gene is TRBV28, the J gene TRBJ2-5, with D possibly matching TRBD2 (5 bases). The CDR3 is 14 amino acids. Trimming took 2 bases from V and 4 from J, leaving 11 bases between them. CDR1 and CDR2 (germline): MDHEN, SYDVKM. In DNA form, the CDR3 reads TGTGCCAGCAGTTTAACCGGGGTTGGAGAGACCCAGTACTTC. Translated, it gives CASSLTGVGETQYF.

This clonotype was recorded a few times. This chain uses TRBV20-1 with TRBJ1-1; no reliable D call. Trimming removed 6 bases from V and 0 bases from J, with 11 bases in between. Germline V gene lookup returns CDR1 DFQATT and CDR2 SNEGSKA (reference sequence). This CDR3 region has 13 residues. DNA for the CDR3: TGCAGTGCGCCTTCGGTAATGAACACTGAAGCTTTCTTT. Its protein is CSAPSVMNTEAFF.

Many counts were recorded for this clonotype. The V and J genes are TRBV12-3 or TRBV12-4 and TRBJ1-1; tentative D call: TRBD1 (6 bases). The CDR3 runs to 15 residues. V was cut by 3 bases and J by 0 bases, with 11 bases left in between. The CDR3 loop reads CASSLGAGVNTEAFF. CDR3 nucleotides: TGTGCCAGCAGTTTGGGGGCAGGGGTGAACACTGAAGCTTTCTTT.

Comment on this clonotype: One base away lies a much larger clone, so this may be a sequencing read error. The chain has TRBV28 and TRBJ2-7, with TRBD1 matching 8 bases. The CDR3 loop spans 16 amino acids. V trimming: 6 bases; J trimming: 3 bases; junction bases outside the gene matches: 13. Germline loops: CDR1 MDHEN, CDR2 SYDVKM. The CDR3 loop is CASRSPGTGLGYEQYF. In nucleotides, the CDR3 is TGTGCCAGCAGAAGTCCCGGGACAGGTTTGGGCTACGAGCAGTACTTC. The variable domain in full, completed from reference TRBV28 and TRBJ2-7, reads DVKVTQSSRYLVKRTGEKVFLECVQDMDHENMFWYRQDPGLGLRLIYFSYDVKMKEKGDIPEGYSVSREKKERFSLILESASTNQTSMYLCASRSPGTGLGYEQYFGPGTRLTVT.